This TCR beta chain was profiled in a study of T cell changes during pregnancy in multiple sclerosis. The data were produced by immunoSEQ multiplex PCR, yet TCRdb's version contains in-frame clones alone and is incomplete. The data contain about 40,000 clones, roughly nine tenths of them seen just once; the ten biggest clones take up about 7.8%. The germline V gene encodes CDR1 MNHEY and CDR2 SMNVEV (reference sequence). The ends were cut back, 9 bases at V and 3 bases at J, with 12 bases in the middle. CDR3 length: 12 amino acids. The TCR was taken from a female donor with multiple sclerosis, enrolled in a pregnancy study. V usage is TRBV27 and J usage is TRBJ2-7, with D perhaps TRBD1 (6 bases). The sequencing here drew on CD8+ T cells from peripheral blood mononuclear cells, taken before pregnancy. The CDR3 protein is CASADSLYEQYF. The CDR3, as DNA: TGTGCCAGTGCGGACAGCCTCTACGAGCAGTACTTC.